The clone carrying this T cell receptor (beta chain) has a count of ten or more. Its cognate antigen is unknown. These data belong to a study of tumor and adjacent non-tumor tissue in lung cancer. Study-wide results and caveats: Normal lung showed higher cumulative top 100 clone frequency than tumor.

A modified ARM-PCR protocol with three rounds of nested PCR amplified TCRbeta. TCRdb re-called the multiplex PCR reads through MiXCR, storing one row per CDR3 protein. The sample includes 200,000 to 250,000 distinct CDR3 sequences, roughly 70% of them seen just once. Trimming took off 4 bases at V and 4 bases at J, with 11 bases between the two ends. Germline V CDR1 and CDR2: SGHNT, YYREEE (reference sequence). CDR3 length: 14 residues. No cell sorting was done before RNA was extracted from the tissue. The sample was lung tumor tissue. The TCR sequence derives from a man aged 60 to 69 with non-small cell lung cancer. The rearrangement joins TRBV5-4 to TRBJ2-2; D unclear. The CDR3 here is CASSLDLLTGELFF. As DNA, the CDR3 is TGTGCCAGCAGCCTGGACCTACTCACCGGGGAGCTGTTTTTT.